The T cell receptor beta chain under discussion was sequenced for a study of blood T cell repertoires in COVID-19. On the study more broadly: Some COVID-19 samples were acute and others convalescent; all came from the United States, Italy and Spain.

This CDR3 spans 13 amino acids. Unmatched junction bases numbered 5, after V lost 7 bases and J lost 5 bases. Germline values: CDR1 SNHLY, CDR2 FYNNEI. The assay was immunoSEQ multiplex PCR, and TCRdb's table has in-frame clones only and misses some. Of 25,000 or so clones listed, approximately 85% are singletons. The chain links TRBV2 to TRBJ2-3; 8 bases match TRBD2. What was sequenced was peripheral blood. This clonotype was sampled from a woman in her fifties or sixties with active COVID-19. CDR3: CASMGTSEDTQYF. The CDR3 DNA is TGTGCCAGCATGGGGACTAGTGAAGATACGCAGTATTTT.